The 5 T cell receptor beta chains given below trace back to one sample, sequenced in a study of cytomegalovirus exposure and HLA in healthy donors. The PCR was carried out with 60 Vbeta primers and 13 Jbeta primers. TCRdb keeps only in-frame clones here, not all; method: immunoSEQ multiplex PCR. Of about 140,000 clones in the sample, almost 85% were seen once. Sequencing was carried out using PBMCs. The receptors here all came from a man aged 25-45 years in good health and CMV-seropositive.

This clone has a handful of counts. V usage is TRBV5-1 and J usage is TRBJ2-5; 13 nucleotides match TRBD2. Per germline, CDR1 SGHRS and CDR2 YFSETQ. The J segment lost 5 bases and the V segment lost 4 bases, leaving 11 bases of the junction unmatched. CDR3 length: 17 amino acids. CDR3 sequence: CASSPGTSGTLMETQYF. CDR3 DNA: TGCGCCAGCAGCCCTGGGACTAGCGGGACTCTAATGGAGACCCAGTACTTC.

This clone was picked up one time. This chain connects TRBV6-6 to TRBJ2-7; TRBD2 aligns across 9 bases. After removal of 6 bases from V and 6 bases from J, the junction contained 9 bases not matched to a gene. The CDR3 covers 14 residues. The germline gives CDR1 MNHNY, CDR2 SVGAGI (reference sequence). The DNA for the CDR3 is TGTGCCAGCAGACTATCCAAAGCGGGGGGCGAGCAGTACTTC. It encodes CASRLSKAGGEQYF.

This chain's CDR3 is CASSFLAGGNEQFF. The CDR3 bases are TGTGCCAGCAGCTTCTTAGCGGGGGGAAATGAGCAGTTCTTC. The rearrangement links TRBV7-4 to TRBJ2-1; 10 bases align to TRBD2. CDR1 and CDR2 (germline): SGHVT, SQSDAQ. The CDR3 sequence is 14 residues long. The V gene end was trimmed by 3 bases and the J gene end by 7 bases; junction bases not matched to a gene: 3.

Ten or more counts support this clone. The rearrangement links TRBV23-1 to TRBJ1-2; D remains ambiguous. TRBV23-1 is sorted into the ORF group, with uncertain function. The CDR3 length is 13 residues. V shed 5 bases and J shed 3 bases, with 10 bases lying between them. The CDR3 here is CASSMTTYYGYTF. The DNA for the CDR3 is TGCGCCAGCAGTATGACAACCTACTATGGCTACACCTTC.

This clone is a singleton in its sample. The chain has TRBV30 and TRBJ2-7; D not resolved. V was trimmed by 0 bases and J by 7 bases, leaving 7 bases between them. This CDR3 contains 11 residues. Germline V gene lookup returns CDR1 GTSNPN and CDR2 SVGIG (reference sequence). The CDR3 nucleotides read TGTGCCTGGAGTGTACACCAAGAGCAGTACTTC. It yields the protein CAWSVHQEQYF.